This paragraph covers one T cell receptor beta chain sequence. The sample originates from a study of blood T cell repertoires in COVID-19. Study at large: COVID-19 samples collected from the United States, Italy and Spain covered acute and convalescent phases. Sources were T cells, B-cell-depleted T cells, or PBMCs; the material itself was cDNA or gDNA.

Authors' methods: Amplifying reference gene primers gave estimates of nucleated cell counts. TCRdb's copy holds only in-frame clones and misses some; the assay was immunoSEQ multiplex PCR. V, J and clone size reflect that table, while D and trimming were determined from the DNA. Among 55,000 to 65,000 clones listed, about 90% were seen once. The sequenced material came from peripheral blood. This clonotype originated in a man in his 60s with acute or convalescent COVID-19.

CDR3 in amino acids: CASSLRSREAFF. CDR3 bases: TGTGCCAGCAGCTTGAGGAGCAGAGAAGCTTTCTTT. This chain uses TRBV5-4 with TRBJ1-1; D ambiguous. CDR1 is SGHNT, CDR2 YYREEE, per germline (reference sequence). V lost 1 base, J lost 8 bases, and 9 bases lay in between. This CDR3 is 12 amino acids long.